This passage covers 2 T cell receptor beta chains from one sample sequenced in a study of blood T cell repertoires in COVID-19. Some clones are missing from TCRdb's copy, which holds only in-frame ones; the method was immunoSEQ multiplex PCR. The table lists approximately 260,000 clones, 90% of them singletons. Sequenced sample: peripheral blood. Receptors originate from a woman aged 60-75 years with COVID-19, enrolled during active disease.

V gene TRBV19 combines with J gene TRBJ1-2; weak D call: TRBD1 (6 bases). Germline assignment: CDR1 LNHDA and CDR2 SQIVND (reference sequence). The CDR3 is 13 amino acids. V was cut by 7 bases and J by 5 bases, with 14 bases left in between. The CDR3 coding sequence is TGTGCCAGTACAGGGGCAGCCTTTTATGGCTACACCTTC. This sequence encodes CASTGAAFYGYTF.

J is TRBJ2-7 and V is TRBV25-1; D may be TRBD2 (7 bases). The V gene lost 2 bases and the J gene lost 3 bases, with 14 bases spanning the gap. Germline-derived CDR1 and CDR2 are MGHDK and SYGVNS. The CDR3 loop spans 15 amino acids. The CDR3: CASSEGTGGHYEQYF. CDR3 nucleotides: TGTGCCAGCAGTGAAGGGACGGGGGGACACTACGAGCAGTACTTC.